This T cell receptor (beta chain) emerged from a study of T-cell memory formation after mild COVID-19. At the level of the study: Largely donor-specific sequence clusters came from a couple of donors.

Constant-segment-primed 5'RACE gave TCR alpha and TCR beta cDNA libraries with sample barcodes and UMIs. MiXCR, run by TCRdb on the 5' RACE reads, gives a single entry per CDR3 protein. The table has around 410,000 distinct CDR3 sequences, 23% seen once; the top ten hold about an eighth. Germline assignment: CDR1 SGHTA and CDR2 FQGNSA. The ends were cut back, 6 bases at V and 0 bases at J, with 12 bases in the middle. The CDR3 has 15 residues. This chain connects TRBV7-2 to TRBJ1-3; D gene uncertain. Sequencing input: PBMCs or a T cell subset sorted from them (not recorded which). This clonotype was sampled from an adult woman who had mild COVID-19 (a few samples of this study predate the infection). Cell type and time point are not known. The CDR3 protein is CASSLSGSSGNTIYF. CDR3 DNA: TGTGCCAGCAGTCTATCGGGGTCCTCTGGAAACACCATATATTTT.